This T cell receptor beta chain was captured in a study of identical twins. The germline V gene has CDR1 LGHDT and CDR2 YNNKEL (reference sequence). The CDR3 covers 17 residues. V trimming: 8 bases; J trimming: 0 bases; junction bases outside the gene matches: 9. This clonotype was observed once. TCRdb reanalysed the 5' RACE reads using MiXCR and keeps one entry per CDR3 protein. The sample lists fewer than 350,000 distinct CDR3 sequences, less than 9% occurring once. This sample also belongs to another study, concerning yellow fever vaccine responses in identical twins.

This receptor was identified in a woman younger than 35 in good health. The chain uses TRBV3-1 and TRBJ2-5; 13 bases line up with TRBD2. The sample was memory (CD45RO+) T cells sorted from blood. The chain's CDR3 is CASSTSGGGEYQETQYF. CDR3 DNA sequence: TGTGCCAGCTCCACTAGCGGGGGGGGAGAGTACCAAGAGACCCAGTACTTC.